Listed here is a single T cell receptor (beta chain). Its antigen is undetermined. With 60 Vbeta and 13 Jbeta primers, the PCR was carried out. Using immunoSEQ multiplex PCR, the repertoire was profiled, and TCRdb retains in-frame clones only, with some absent. Altogether more than 95,000 clones are present, 55% to 75% being singletons, with the ten largest covering roughly 3.2%. This sample stems from a study of cytomegalovirus exposure and HLA in healthy donors. Study-level results: Most likely, a cluster of highly shared sequence variants arose as a sequencing artifact. In presence/absence analyses, roughly uniform sequencing depth across donors was assumed. Altogether, around 160 TCR beta chains were recorded as cytomegalovirus-associated. Rarity characterized most TCR sequences, yet some public TCRs appeared in many donors.

The V gene end was trimmed by 4 bases and the J gene end by 4 bases; junction bases not matched to a gene: 6. The CDR3 consists of 15 residues. The germline V gene encodes CDR1 MNHEY and CDR2 SMNVEV (reference sequence). Sequencing was done on a sample of PBMCs. The clonotype was recovered from a man between 60 and 75 years old in good health and CMV-seronegative. The chain couples TRBV27 to TRBJ2-7; 11 bases are shared with TRBD2. CDR3 DNA: TGTGCCAGCAGTTCCCTAGCGGGGGGCGCATACGAGCAGTACTTC. Its translation is CASSSLAGGAYEQYF.